This TCR beta chain was sequenced during a study of blood T cell repertoires in COVID-19 (dated by TCRdb to the early 2020s). General notes on the study: Collaborator samples came from the United States, Italy and Spain and covered acute and convalescent phases of COVID-19. The material from the prospective study consisted of cDNA or gDNA derived from T cells, B-cell-depleted T cells, or PBMCs. Subjects who had been exposed to COVID-19, were actively infected with it, or had recovered from it provided the deeply sampled blood TCRbeta repertoires that made up the dataset. A freely available public database, intended as a resource for researchers studying the immune response to SARS-CoV-2, is where the repertoires were released. Samples came from the ongoing ImmuneRACE study (first 160 participants) plus 1,254 subjects from 6 global collaborators. A de-identified subject ID, COVID-19 status, age in years and sex were almost always included in the sample metadata. HLA class I and class II types, where available, came from metadata supplied by the sample provider rather than from assay-based typing.

The CDR3 goes from the cysteine to the phenylalanine over 13 residues. CDR3 DNA is the only sequence kept; it has 39 bases, read in frame from the first base. Trimming costs V 5 bases and J 8 bases, and their ends lie 15 bases apart. The germline V gene (reference sequence) gives CDR1 as MNHEY and CDR2 as SMNVEV. Overall study outcomes, separate from this receptor: How much clinical and demographic metadata was included differed by source and by participant, and the metadata was provided uncurated.

The collaborating institutions used their own protocols to collect whole blood in K2EDTA tubes. For TCRbeta analysis, collaborator samples were shipped as frozen whole blood, as isolated PBMCs, or as DNA extracted from either sample type. Remarks on this clone: The antigen it binds to is not known. No base-level quality is on record; no much larger clone is a single base apart.

TCRbeta CDR3 regions were amplified from genomic DNA by means of the immunoSEQ Assay, a bias-controlled multiplex PCR. The study's own analysis went as follows. Within the assay, amplification of reference gene primers was used to estimate how many nucleated cells each sample contained. Sequence reads were collapsed and filtered to measure the absolute abundance of every unique TCRbeta CDR3 rearrangement. For each sample, productive Simpson clonality was calculated as the square root of Simpson's diversity index across productive rearrangements. TCRdb stores this immuneACCESS table with in-frame sequences only. Part of the clones is absent; in the studies checked, under half of the shortfall reflects unresolved V genes, and no reason is known for the rest. V and J calls and clone size are copied from that table; D and trimming were computed from the DNA. Here the sample has some 200,000 clones; approximately 87% occur a single time. Of the sample, over 3.5% falls within the top ten clones.

This TCR came from a man aged 18 to 30 with active or convalescent COVID-19. The chain employs TRBV27 and TRBJ1-2, with a weak D call of TRBD1 (6 bases match). The sample taken for sequencing was peripheral blood. The DNA sequence follows: TGTGCCAGCAGTATGCAGGGGCGGAACGGCTACACCTTC. Translated, this gives CASSMQGRNGYTF.